The clone carrying this T cell receptor beta chain came up a few times. Its antigen remains unidentified. Reverse transcription of all isolated RNA meant that expressed TCRB transcripts were sequenced. Mean read depth for naive, central memory and regulatory T cell samples was a few million reads. Assay: immunoSEQ multiplex PCR; the TCRdb copy retains only in-frame clones and omits some. Found here are about 930,000 clones, 15% to 20% of them singletons; the top ten hold about 0.02%. Germline CDR1 SGHRS, CDR2 YFSETQ. Trimming removed 0 bases from V and 5 bases from J, with 17 bases in between. CDR3 length: 16 residues. These data are taken from a study of beta chain features in type 1 diabetes. Findings and limits, study-wide: TCRB CDR3 length was moderately but significantly reduced in all four CD4+ subsets of Type 1 diabetes patients. Among patients, naive, central memory and Treg TCRB repertoires appeared more similar than among healthy donors.

Sequenced material: naive CD4+ T cells from blood. The chain recombines TRBV5-1 with TRBJ2-5; possible D gene TRBD1, 7 bases. The clonotype originates from a woman younger than 30 in good health. Here the CDR3 reads CASSLVGGTVTETQYF. DNA for the CDR3: TGCGCCAGCAGCTTGGTTGGAGGGACAGTTACGGAGACCCAGTACTTC.